This T cell receptor (beta chain) comes out of a study of blood T cells in healthy people across ages. With a J-beta primer mix and a sample-barcoded 5' primer, a second PCR ran about 7 to 12 cycles. Per-sample output comprised a minimum of 2.5 million paired-end reads containing CDR3. MiXCR, run by TCRdb on the 5' RACE reads, gives a single entry per CDR3 protein. The sample lists roughly 800,000 distinct CDR3 sequences, approximately 25% seen once, with roughly 3.5% in the top ten. This clonotype has only one observation. This CDR3 has 15 amino acids. With V trimmed by 0 bases and J by 7 bases, 5 bases remained unmatched. Germline V gene data show CDR1 as SGHRS and CDR2 as YFSETQ. Another study also made use of these data, one on T cells of mothers and their children.

The sample comprised blood. This sequence originates from a boy younger than 18 in good health. This rearrangement joins TRBV5-1 to TRBJ2-1; 9 nucleotides line up with TRBD2. DNA for the CDR3: TGCGCCAGCAGCTTGGTGATTAGCGGGAGTAATGAGCAGTTCTTC. As protein: CASSLVISGSNEQFF.